The 3 T cell receptor beta chains reported below all come from one sample, sequenced in a study of T-cell reconstitution after alpha-beta-depleted transplantation in children. Using unique molecular identifiers, the investigators prepared the TCRbeta library. TCRdb passed the PCR reads through MiXCR, listing each CDR3 protein once. The sample lists 250,000 or so distinct CDR3 sequences, roughly a quarter occurring once. Source: PBMCs, mostly from graft donor cells, taken 360 days after TCRalphabeta/CD19-depleted stem cell transplant. These receptors were taken from a female patient under 10 years old who had a stem cell transplant for congenital amegakaryocytic thrombocytopenia, so the T cells may come from the graft donor.

In its sample, this clonotype was seen many times. This chain uses TRBV10-3 with TRBJ2-1; no definite D call. The V gene lost 3 bases and the J gene lost 8 bases, with 14 bases spanning the gap. The CDR3 runs 14 residues. Per germline, CDR1 ENHRY and CDR2 SYGVKD. The CDR3 spells CAISDGTALYEQFF. CDR3 bases: TGTGCCATCAGTGATGGCACGGCTCTGTATGAGCAGTTCTTC.

At least ten counts were recorded for this clonotype. This chain joins TRBV12-3 or TRBV12-4 and TRBJ2-1, with D perhaps matching TRBD1 (5 bases). The CDR3 length is 14 residues. V dropped 1 base and J dropped 6 bases, with 10 bases sitting between them. CDR3 sequence (DNA): TGTGCCAGCAGTTTAGGACAGCTCCGCAATGAGCAGTTCTTC. Its translation: CASSLGQLRNEQFF.

This clonotype was picked up many times. This chain uses TRBV20-1 with TRBJ2-1, with 7 bases that match TRBD2. Germline loops: CDR1 DFQATT, CDR2 SNEGSKA (reference sequence). V gave up 1 base and J gave up 5 bases; unmatched junction bases: 8. The CDR3 has 15 residues. The CDR3 DNA follows: TGCAGTGCTAGAGGTTATTGGCGGGAGCACAATGAGCAGTTCTTC. It yields the protein CSARGYWREHNEQFF.